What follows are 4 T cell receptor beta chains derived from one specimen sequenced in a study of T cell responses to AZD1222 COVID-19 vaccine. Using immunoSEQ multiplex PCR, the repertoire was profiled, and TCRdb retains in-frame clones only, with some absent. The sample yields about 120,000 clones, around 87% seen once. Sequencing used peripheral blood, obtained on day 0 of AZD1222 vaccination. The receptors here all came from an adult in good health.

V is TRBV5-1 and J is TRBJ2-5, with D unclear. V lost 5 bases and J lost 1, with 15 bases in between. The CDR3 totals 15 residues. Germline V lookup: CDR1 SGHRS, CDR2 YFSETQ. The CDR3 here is CASRPSGPPQETQYF. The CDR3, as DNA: TGCGCCAGCAGGCCCTCAGGTCCTCCCCAAGAGACCCAGTACTTC.

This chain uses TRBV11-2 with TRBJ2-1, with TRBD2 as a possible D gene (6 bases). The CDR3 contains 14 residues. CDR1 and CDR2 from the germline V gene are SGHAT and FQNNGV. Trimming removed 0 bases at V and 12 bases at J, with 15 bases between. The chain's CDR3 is CASSLDPEGRRQFF. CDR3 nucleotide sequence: TGTGCCAGCAGCTTAGATCCGGAGGGGCGGAGGCAGTTCTTC.

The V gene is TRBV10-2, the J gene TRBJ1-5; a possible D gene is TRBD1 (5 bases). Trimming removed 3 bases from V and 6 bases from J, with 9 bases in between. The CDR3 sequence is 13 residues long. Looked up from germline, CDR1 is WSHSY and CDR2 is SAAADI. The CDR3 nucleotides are TGCGCCAGCAGTGATCGAGGGGCTCAGCCCCAGCATTTT. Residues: CASSDRGAQPQHF.

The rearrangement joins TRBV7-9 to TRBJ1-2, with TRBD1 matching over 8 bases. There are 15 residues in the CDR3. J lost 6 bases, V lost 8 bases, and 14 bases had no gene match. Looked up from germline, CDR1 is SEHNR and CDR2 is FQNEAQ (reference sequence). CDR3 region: CASSGTGPLRDGYTF. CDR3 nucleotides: TGTGCCAGCTCAGGGACAGGTCCGCTTAGGGATGGCTACACCTTC.